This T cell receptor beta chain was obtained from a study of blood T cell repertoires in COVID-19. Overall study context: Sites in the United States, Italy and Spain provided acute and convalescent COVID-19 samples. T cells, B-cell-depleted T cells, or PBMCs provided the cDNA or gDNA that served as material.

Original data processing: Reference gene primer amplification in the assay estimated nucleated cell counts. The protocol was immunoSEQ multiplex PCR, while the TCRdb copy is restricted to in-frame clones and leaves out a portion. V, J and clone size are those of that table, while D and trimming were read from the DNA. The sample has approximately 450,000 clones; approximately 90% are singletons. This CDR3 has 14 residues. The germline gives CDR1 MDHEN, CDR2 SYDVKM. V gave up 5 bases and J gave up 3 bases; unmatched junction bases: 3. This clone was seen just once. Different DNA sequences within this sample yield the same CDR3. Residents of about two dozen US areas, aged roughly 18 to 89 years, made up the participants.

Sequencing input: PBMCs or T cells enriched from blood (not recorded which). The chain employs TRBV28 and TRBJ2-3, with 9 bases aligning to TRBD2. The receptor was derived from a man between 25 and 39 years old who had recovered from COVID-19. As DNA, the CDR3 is TGTGCCAGCAGTAGAGCGGGAGGTACAGATACGCAGTATTTT. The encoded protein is CASSRAGGTDTQYF.